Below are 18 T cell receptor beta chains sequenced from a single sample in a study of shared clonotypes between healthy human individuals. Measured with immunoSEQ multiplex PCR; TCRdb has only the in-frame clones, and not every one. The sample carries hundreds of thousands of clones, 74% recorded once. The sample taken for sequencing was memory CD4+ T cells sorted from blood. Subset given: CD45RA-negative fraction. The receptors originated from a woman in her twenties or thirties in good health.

For the CDR3, the DNA is TGTGCCTGGACCCGCGGGGGGGCGAACACCGGGGAGCTGTTTTTT. It codes for CAWTRGGANTGELFF. The chain carries TRBV30 and TRBJ2-2, with 9 positions matching TRBD2. Trimming at V came to 4 bases and at J to 0 bases, leaving 3 bases not matched to a gene. The CDR3 has 15 residues. Germline V gene data show CDR1 as GTSNPN and CDR2 as SVGIG (reference sequence).

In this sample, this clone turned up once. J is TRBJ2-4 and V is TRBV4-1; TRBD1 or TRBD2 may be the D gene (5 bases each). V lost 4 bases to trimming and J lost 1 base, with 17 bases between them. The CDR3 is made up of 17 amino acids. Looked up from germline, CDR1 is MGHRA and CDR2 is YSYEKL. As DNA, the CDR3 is TGCGCCAGCAGCCGAGACCACACAGGACTGGCCAAAAACATTCAGTACTTC. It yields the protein CASSRDHTGLAKNIQYF.

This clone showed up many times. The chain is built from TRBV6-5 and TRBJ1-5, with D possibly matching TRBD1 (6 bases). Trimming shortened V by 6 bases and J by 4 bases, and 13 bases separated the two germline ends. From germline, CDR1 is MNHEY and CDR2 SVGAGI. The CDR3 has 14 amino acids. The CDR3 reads CASRTGGINQPQHF. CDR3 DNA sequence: TGTGCCAGCAGGACAGGCGGAATTAATCAGCCCCAGCATTTT.

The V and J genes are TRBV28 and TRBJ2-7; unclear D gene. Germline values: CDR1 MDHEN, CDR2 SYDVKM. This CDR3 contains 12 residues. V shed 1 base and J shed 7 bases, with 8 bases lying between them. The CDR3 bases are TGTGCCAGCAGTTTATCGGACCGAGAGCAGTACTTC. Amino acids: CASSLSDREQYF.

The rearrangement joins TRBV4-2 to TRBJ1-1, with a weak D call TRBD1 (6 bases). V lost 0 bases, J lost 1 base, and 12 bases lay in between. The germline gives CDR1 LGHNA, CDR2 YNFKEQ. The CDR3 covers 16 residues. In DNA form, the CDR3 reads TGTGCCAGCAGCCAAGAACAGGGACGGAGGAACACTGAAGCTTTCTTT. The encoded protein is CASSQEQGRRNTEAFF.

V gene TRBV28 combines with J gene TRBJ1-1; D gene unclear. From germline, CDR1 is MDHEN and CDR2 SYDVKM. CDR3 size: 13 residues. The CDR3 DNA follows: TGTGCAGTTCGTGGGAGCGCGAGGACGATGGCTTTCTTT. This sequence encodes CAVRGSARTMAFF.

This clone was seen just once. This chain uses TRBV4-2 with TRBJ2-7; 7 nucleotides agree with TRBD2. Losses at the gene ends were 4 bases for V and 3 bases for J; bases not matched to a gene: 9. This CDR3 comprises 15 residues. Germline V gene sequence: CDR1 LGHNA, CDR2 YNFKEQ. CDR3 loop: CASSRTGLYIYEQYF. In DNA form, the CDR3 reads TGTGCCAGCAGCCGAACGGGACTATATATCTACGAGCAGTACTTC.

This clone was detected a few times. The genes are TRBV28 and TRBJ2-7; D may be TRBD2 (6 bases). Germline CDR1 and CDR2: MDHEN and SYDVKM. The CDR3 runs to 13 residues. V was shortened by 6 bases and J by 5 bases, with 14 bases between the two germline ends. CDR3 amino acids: CASRAGGNHEQYF. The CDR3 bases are TGTGCCAGCAGGGCCGGGGGAAATCACGAGCAGTACTTC.

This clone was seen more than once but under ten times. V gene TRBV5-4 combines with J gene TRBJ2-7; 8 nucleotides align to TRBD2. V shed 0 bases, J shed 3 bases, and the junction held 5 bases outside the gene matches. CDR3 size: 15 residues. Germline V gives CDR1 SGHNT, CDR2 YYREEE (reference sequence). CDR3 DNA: TGTGCCAGCAGCTTGGATCCTAGCGGGTACTACGAGCAGTACTTC. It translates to CASSLDPSGYYEQYF.

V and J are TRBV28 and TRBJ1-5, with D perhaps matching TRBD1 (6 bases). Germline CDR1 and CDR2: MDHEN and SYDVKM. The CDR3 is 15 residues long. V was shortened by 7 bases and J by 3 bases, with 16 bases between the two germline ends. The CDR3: CASISGAGDNQPQHF. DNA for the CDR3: TGTGCCAGCATCTCGGGGGCAGGGGACAATCAGCCCCAGCATTTT.

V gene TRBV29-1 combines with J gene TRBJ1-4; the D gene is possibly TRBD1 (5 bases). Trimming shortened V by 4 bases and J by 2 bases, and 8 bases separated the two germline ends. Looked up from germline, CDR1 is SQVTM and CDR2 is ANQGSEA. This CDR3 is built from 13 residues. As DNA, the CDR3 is TGCAGCGTTGGGGGGACCACTAATGAAAAACTGTTTTTT. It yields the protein CSVGGTTNEKLFF.

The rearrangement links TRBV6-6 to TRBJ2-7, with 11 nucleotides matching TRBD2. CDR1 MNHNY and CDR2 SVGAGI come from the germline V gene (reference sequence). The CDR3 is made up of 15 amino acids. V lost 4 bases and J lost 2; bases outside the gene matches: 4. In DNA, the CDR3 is TGTGCCAGCAGTTCGGGACTAGCGGACACCTACGAGCAGTACTTC. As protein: CASSSGLADTYEQYF.

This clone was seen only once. CDR3 sequence: CASSTWTESYEQYF. The DNA for the CDR3 is TGTGCCAGCTCAACCTGGACAGAGTCTTACGAGCAGTACTTC. V and J are TRBV18 and TRBJ2-7, with D possibly being TRBD1 (6 bases). The CDR3 totals 14 residues. Trimming removed 5 bases from V and 4 bases from J, with 15 bases in between. Germline-derived CDR1 and CDR2 are KGHSH and LQKENI. Full variable domain (missing parts from reference TRBV18 and TRBJ2-7): NAGVMQNPRHLVRRRGQEARLRCSPMKGHSHVYWYRQLPEEGLKFMVYLQKENIIDESGMPKERFSAEFPKEGPSILRIQQVVRGDSAAYFCASSTWTESYEQYFGPGTRLTVT.

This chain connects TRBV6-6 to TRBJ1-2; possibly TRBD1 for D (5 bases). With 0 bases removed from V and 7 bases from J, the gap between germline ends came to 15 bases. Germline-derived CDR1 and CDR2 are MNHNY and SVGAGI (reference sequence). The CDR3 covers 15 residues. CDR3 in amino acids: CASSYSSGQGGGYTF. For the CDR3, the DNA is TGTGCCAGCAGTTACTCGTCAGGGCAGGGAGGTGGCTACACCTTC.

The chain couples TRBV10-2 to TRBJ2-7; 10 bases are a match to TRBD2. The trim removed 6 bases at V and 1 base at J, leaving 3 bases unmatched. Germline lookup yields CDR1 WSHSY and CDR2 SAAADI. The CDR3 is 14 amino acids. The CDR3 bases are TGCGCCAGCAGGCCACTAGCGGGGTCCTACGAGCAGTACTTC. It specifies CASRPLAGSYEQYF.

The CDR3 spells CASRAGVGEAFF. For the CDR3, the DNA is TGTGCCAGCCGTGCGGGGGTCGGGGAAGCTTTCTTT. The chain carries TRBV11-2 and TRBJ1-1; the D gene is possibly TRBD1 (5 bases). Trimming took 8 bases from V and 8 from J, leaving 15 bases between them. Germline loops: CDR1 SGHAT, CDR2 FQNNGV. The length of the CDR3 is 12 residues. Complete variable domain (other parts from reference TRBV11-2 and TRBJ1-1): EAGVAQSPRYKIIEKRQSVAFWCNPISGHATLYWYQQILGQGPKLLIQFQNNGVVDDSQLPKDRFSAERLKGVDSTLKIQPAKLEDSAVYLCASRAGVGEAFFGQGTRLTVV.

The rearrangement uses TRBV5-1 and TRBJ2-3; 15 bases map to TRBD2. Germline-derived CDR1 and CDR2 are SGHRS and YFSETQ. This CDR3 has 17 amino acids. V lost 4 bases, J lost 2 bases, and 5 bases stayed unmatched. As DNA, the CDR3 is TGCGCCAGCAGCAGAGGACTAGCGGGAGGGATCACAGATACGCAGTATTTT. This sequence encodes CASSRGLAGGITDTQYF.

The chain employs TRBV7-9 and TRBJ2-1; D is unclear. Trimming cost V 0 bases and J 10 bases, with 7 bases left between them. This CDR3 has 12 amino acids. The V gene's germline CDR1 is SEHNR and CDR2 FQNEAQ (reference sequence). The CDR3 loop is CASSLAAWEQFF. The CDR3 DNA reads TGTGCCAGCAGCTTAGCTGCCTGGGAGCAGTTCTTC.